This T cell receptor beta chain was observed in a study of blood T cells in healthy people across ages. The V end lost 8 bases, the J end lost 3 bases, and 19 bases lay between the germline ends. The germline gives CDR1 SNHLY, CDR2 FYNNEI. The length of the CDR3 is 15 residues. Alongside a J-beta primer mix, a sample-barcoded 5' primer served in a second PCR lasting about 7 to 12 cycles. Each single sample gave us at least 2.5 million CDR3-containing paired-end reads. TCRdb recomputed calls from the 5' RACE reads with MiXCR, one row per CDR3 protein. The sample has approximately 1.5 million distinct CDR3 sequences, approximately 43% seen once; the top ten hold around 4%.

The chain recombines TRBV2 with TRBJ2-5, with TRBD2 as a possible D gene (6 bases). The sequencing input was blood. This clonotype was sampled from a woman younger than 35 in good health. The chain's CDR3 is CASSGESSPEETQYF. The CDR3 nucleotides are TGTGCCAGCTCGGGGGAAAGTAGCCCAGAAGAGACCCAGTACTTC.